This T cell receptor beta chain was sequenced in a study of blood T cells in healthy people across ages. Using a J-beta primer mix together with a sample-barcoded 5' primer, a second PCR was run for roughly 7 to 12 cycles. Individual samples furnished no less than 3 million CDR3-containing paired-end reads apiece. TCRdb re-called the 5' RACE reads through MiXCR, storing one row per CDR3 protein. The data contain hundreds of thousands of distinct CDR3 sequences, roughly 58% of them singletons. Donor samples were obtained from healthy Caucasian individuals from Russia, aged roughly 6 to 90. Trimming removed 1 base at V and 3 bases at J, with 12 bases between. The CDR3 length is 16 residues. The germline V gene encodes CDR1 SEHNR and CDR2 FQNEAQ (reference sequence).

This sequence originates from a man aged 60 to 69 in good health. Input material: blood. The chain has TRBV7-9 and TRBJ1-4; D uncertain. The CDR3 spells CASSLGGSLANEKLFF. The CDR3 nucleotides are TGTGCCAGCAGCTTAGGCGGCAGCTTGGCTAATGAAAAACTGTTTTTT. Based on the CDR3 plus reference TRBV7-9 and TRBJ1-4, the full variable domain is DTGVSQNPRHKITKRGQNVTFRCDPISEHNRLYWYRQTLGQGPEFLTYFQNEAQLEKSRLLSDRFSAERPKGSFSTLEIQRTEQGDSAMYLCASSLGGSLANEKLFFGSGTQLSVL.